This T cell receptor beta chain was recorded in a study of blood T cell repertoires in COVID-19. Turning to the study itself: Material from acute and convalescent COVID-19 was sourced from the United States, Italy and Spain.

From germline, CDR1 is MNHEY and CDR2 SMNVEV (reference sequence). The CDR3 is 16 residues long. V shed 3 bases, J shed 0 bases, and the junction held 6 bases outside the gene matches. Authors' analysis steps: Reference gene primer amplification gave nucleated cell count estimates. Here immunoSEQ multiplex PCR was the method, and the copy in TCRdb shows in-frame clones only, minus some. V, J and clone size reflect that table, while D and trimming were determined from the DNA. The table records about 440,000 clones, 85% to 90% of them present only once. The sample comprised peripheral blood. V gene TRBV27 combines with J gene TRBJ1-1; 8 bases are shared with TRBD1. The sequence derives from a woman between 25 and 40 years old with acute or convalescent COVID-19. The CDR3 here is CASSLPRTGLNTEAFF. In DNA, the CDR3 is TGTGCCAGCAGTTTGCCCAGGACAGGGTTGAACACTGAAGCTTTCTTT.